Listed below are T cell receptor beta chains from one sample, sequenced in a study of cytomegalovirus exposure and HLA in healthy donors. Assay: immunoSEQ multiplex PCR; the TCRdb copy retains only in-frame clones and omits some. The sample consists of fewer than 100,000 clones, approximately 69% of them appearing once. Material: PBMCs. These receptors came from a female donor in good health and CMV-seronegative. Both conserved end residues are trimmed from each CDR3. Fields, in order: J gene, V gene, CDR3 protein.

TRBJ2-3	TRBV29-1	SAGGQGGTDTQY
TRBJ1-2	TRBV4-2	ASSQGLSGYT
TRBJ1-1	TRBV19	ASSIDSGTLNTEAF
TRBJ1-2	TRBV19	ASSPTGGSSFGYT
TRBJ2-3	TRBV12-5	ASALIERHSY
TRBJ2-1	TRBV29-1	SVETDRGNEQF
TRBJ1-6	TRBV7-8	ASSSRDSSFSPLH
TRBJ1-2	TRBV28	ASSQLLWGQGKNGYT
TRBJ1-5	TRBV6-1	ASSESGQGGNQPQH
TRBJ1-2	TRBV10-3	AISEGTGRGYGYT
TRBJ1-2	TRBV30	AWSLSGDSNT
TRBJ1-1	TRBV6-1	ASSEARWSGEAF
TRBJ2-1	TRBV11-3	ASSLSTVGAGQF
TRBJ2-1	TRBV6-6	ASSRGQGLYNEQF
TRBJ2-7	TRBV10-3	ATQKVDSHYEQY
TRBJ1-3	TRBV6-5	ASSWDRGANTIY
TRBJ2-7	TRBV6-6	ASSQGEPSSEQY
TRBJ1-5	TRBV4-1	ATSQDLQGAGGNQPQH
TRBJ2-3	TRBV29-1	SAWGSSGAKTDTQY
TRBJ2-1	TRBV10-3	AVRDNNEQF
TRBJ2-2	TRBV28	ASSLGFVRSGELF
TRBJ2-1	TRBV6-5	ASSYGQGGNEQF
TRBJ2-7	TRBV30	AWSPGLAGIYEQY
TRBJ2-1	TRBV19	ASSSAGGRTNEQF
TRBJ2-7	TRBV2	ASTSGLSWGEQY
TRBJ1-1	TRBV10-3	AISERAPGYTEAF
TRBJ2-5	TRBV6-6	ATRGGAEETQY
-	TRBV4-1	ASSLRDRGSYEQY
TRBJ2-2	TRBV25-1	ATPGLDRPGELF
TRBJ2-3	TRBV6-1	ASSGWTSGSRDTQY
TRBJ2-7	TRBV5-1	ASSLDTVSYEQY
TRBJ2-7	TRBV29-1	SVVTDYEQY
TRBJ2-6	TRBV6-5	ASRRAGGGANVLT
TRBJ2-1	TRBV6-1	ASSEMGLAGGNEQF
TRBJ2-1	TRBV20-1	SAHDGDEQF
TRBJ2-7	TRBV4-2	ASSQESAGLSSYEQY
TRBJ2-7	TRBV6-5	ASSPDSSYEQY
TRBJ2-7	TRBV7-8	ASSLAGLAGVEQY
TRBJ2-7	TRBV4-1	ASSQVASLGTYEQY
TRBJ2-7	TRBV28	ASSPAYEQY
TRBJ2-3	TRBV5-4	ASTLGLADTQY
TRBJ2-1	TRBV11-2	ASSPGLAGVEQF
TRBJ2-2	TRBV29-1	SVQGTRAGELF